These T cell receptor beta chains were read from a single sample in a study of cytomegalovirus exposure and HLA in healthy donors. TCRdb keeps only in-frame clones here, not all; method: immunoSEQ multiplex PCR. The table records about 130,000 clones, 88% of them present only once. Material for sequencing was PBMCs. These receptors originate from a man aged 30 to 45 in good health and CMV-seronegative. CDR3s include the opening cysteine and the closing phenylalanine or tryptophan. A D gene is named only where the DNA matches it firmly. Clone size is shown for a subset of rows, as once, few, many or a class of expanded clone.

V gene	clone size	J gene	D gene	CDR3 DNA	CDR3 protein
TRBV10-3	-	TRBJ2-7	TRBD2	TGTGCCATCAGTGATTCCGGGACTAGCGGGGATCCCTACGAGCAGTACTTC	CAISDSGTSGDPYEQYF
TRBV30	-	TRBJ2-5	-	TGTGCCTGGAGTGTTTGGGAGCAAGAGACCCAGTACTTC	CAWSVWEQETQYF
TRBV30	-	TRBJ2-7	TRBD2	TGTGCCTGGAACAGCGGGAGCCCCTACGAGCAGTACTTC	CAWNSGSPYEQYF
TRBV7-2	-	TRBJ1-2	-	TGTGCCAGCAGCTCCCGACTCAACCTTAACTATGGCTACACCTTC	CASSSRLNLNYGYTF
TRBV6-6	once	TRBJ2-7	TRBD2	TGTGCCAGCAAGACTAGCGGCAGCTCCTACGAGCAGTACTTC	CASKTSGSSYEQYF
TRBV7-9	-	TRBJ2-7	TRBD1	TGTGCCAGCAGCCTAACGACAGGGTACGAGCAGTACTTC	CASSLTTGYEQYF
TRBV6-6	-	TRBJ2-1	-	TGTGCCAGCAGTTACTACCCGACCGGGGGGCAGTTCTTC	CASSYYPTGGQFF
TRBV6-5	-	TRBJ2-3	-	TGTGCCAGCAGGGTTACGGGTCCGGATACGCAGTATTTT	CASRVTGPDTQYF
TRBV6-6	-	TRBJ2-7	-	TGTGCCAGCAGTTACTACCCGCTCGGCTACGAGCAGTACTTC	CASSYYPLGYEQYF
TRBV6-6	-	TRBJ1-6	-	TGTGCCAGCAGCCCCTCGCGGACTGGTAATTCACCCCTCCACTTT	CASSPSRTGNSPLHF
TRBV7-9	-	TRBJ1-1	TRBD1	TGTGCCAGCAGCGGCAGGAGACAGGGGATGAACACTGAAGCTTTCTTT	CASSGRRQGMNTEAFF
TRBV27	-	TRBJ1-5	-	TGTGCCAGCAGTCCGGGGACAACCAGCAATCAGCCCCAGCATTTT	CASSPGTTSNQPQHF
TRBV7-7	-	TRBJ1-1	-	TGTGCCAGCAGCAATGGAGTGAACACTGAAGCTTTCTTT	CASSNGVNTEAFF
TRBV4-3	-	TRBJ2-1	-	TGCGCCAGCAGCCAACTAGTTTGGAATGAGCAGTTCTTC	CASSQLVWNEQFF
TRBV5-1	once	TRBJ2-7	TRBD1	TGCGCCAGCAGCTTGGAGGGACAGGAGGGGTACGAGCAGTACTTC	CASSLEGQEGYEQYF
TRBV7-2	-	TRBJ2-7	-	TGTGCCAGCAGCCTCCCCGCAGACCGAACAGGGTTAGTACACGAGCAGTACTTC	CASSLPADRTGLVHEQYF
TRBV27	-	TRBJ2-7	TRBD2	TGTGCCAGCAGCCTCGGGACTAGCAAGTTGGGATACGAGCAGTACTTC	CASSLGTSKLGYEQYF
TRBV18	-	TRBJ2-1	TRBD2	TGTGCCAGCTCACCAGGGACTAGGGTGTTAAATGAGCAGTTCTTC	CASSPGTRVLNEQFF
TRBV28	few	TRBJ2-3	TRBD2	TGTGCCAGCAGTTTCTTTGCGGGAGGGCTTAAAGATACGCAGTATTTT	CASSFFAGGLKDTQYF
TRBV30	-	TRBJ2-5	-	TGTGCCTGGAGTGTCGGGGAGACCCAGTACTTC	CAWSVGETQYF
TRBV6-5	-	TRBJ2-3	TRBD1	TGTGCCAGCAAGGACAGGTTCACAGATACGCAGTATTTT	CASKDRFTDTQYF
TRBV9	-	TRBJ2-7	TRBD1	TGTGCCAGCAGCCCCATCCCGGGGACAGGGAGTACCTACGAGCAGTACTTC	CASSPIPGTGSTYEQYF
TRBV18	few	TRBJ1-5	TRBD1	TGTGCCAGCTCACCAGGGACAGACGATCAGCCCCAGCATTTT	CASSPGTDDQPQHF
TRBV2	few	TRBJ1-6	TRBD1	TGTGCCAGCAGTGAAGTACGGACAGGACCCCTCCACTTT	CASSEVRTGPLHF
TRBV7-2	-	TRBJ2-3	-	TGTGCCAGCAGCTTACTTCTTGCAGATACGCAGTATTTT	CASSLLLADTQYF
TRBV25-1	-	TRBJ2-7	TRBD2	TGTGCCAGCAGTGACGGGCTAGCGGGGGCCTACGAGCAGTACTTC	CASSDGLAGAYEQYF
TRBV5-1	-	TRBJ2-5	-	TGCGCCAGCAGCTTGGAGGCAGGGGCTTCACAAGAGACCCAGTACTTC	CASSLEAGASQETQYF
TRBV6-5	-	TRBJ2-1	-	TGTGCCAGCAGTTACGAGTCGTACAATGAGCAGTTCTTC	CASSYESYNEQFF
TRBV9	once	TRBJ2-2	TRBD1	TGTGCCAGCAGCGTAGCGGACAGGGGAGGCACCGGGGAGCTGTTTTTT	CASSVADRGGTGELFF
TRBV4-1	-	TRBJ2-1	-	TGCGCCAGCAGCCCAGGCCTAGAGCAGTTCTTC	CASSPGLEQFF
TRBV10-3	-	TRBJ2-6	-	TGTGCCGCGGGGACAGAAGCGGGAGTGATAGGGGCCAACGTCCTGACTTTC	CAAGTEAGVIGANVLTF
TRBV5-1	-	TRBJ2-1	TRBD2	TGCGCCAGCAGCTCACGACTAGCAGAGGGTGAGCAGTTCTTC	CASSSRLAEGEQFF
TRBV5-4	-	TRBJ1-2	TRBD1	TGTGCCAGCAGCTCTGGACAGGGAGGTGACTATGGCTACACCTTC	CASSSGQGGDYGYTF
TRBV7-2	-	TRBJ2-3	-	TGTGCCAGCAGCTTAAATCCTCGGGGCACAGATACGCAGTATTTT	CASSLNPRGTDTQYF
TRBV6-1	-	TRBJ2-1	TRBD2	TGTGCCAGCGGGGTGAGGAGCGGGAGGGGGGATGAGCAGTTCTTC	CASGVRSGRGDEQFF
TRBV4-1	-	TRBJ2-3	-	TGCGCCAGCAGCCACCCAGGCACAGATACGCAGTATTTT	CASSHPGTDTQYF
TRBV19	once	TRBJ2-7	TRBD1	TGTGCCAGTAGTACAACAGGGGGCCACCCCTACGAGCAGTACTTC	CASSTTGGHPYEQYF
TRBV15	-	TRBJ1-2	-	TGTGCCACCAGCAGGGCCAACTATGGCTACACCTTC	CATSRANYGYTF
TRBV30	-	TRBJ2-1	TRBD1	TGTGCCTGGAGTGTACCTGGACAGGCCTACAATGAGCAGTTCTTC	CAWSVPGQAYNEQFF
TRBV29-1	once	TRBJ2-2	-	TGCAGCGTTGAAGAACCGGGCACCGGGGAGCTGTTTTTT	CSVEEPGTGELFF
TRBV7-3	-	TRBJ2-1	TRBD1	TGTGCCAGCAGCTTACTAGGACAGGGGGCCAAGAATGAGCAGTTCTTC	CASSLLGQGAKNEQFF
TRBV5-1	once	TRBJ1-2	TRBD1	TGCGCCAGCAGCCACCTTACCGGGACAGGGGACTTTTATGGCTACACCTTC	CASSHLTGTGDFYGYTF
TRBV27	-	TRBJ1-2	-	TGTGCCAGCAGTTTAAGGGCAGGGAGGGGCTACACCTTC	CASSLRAGRGYTF
TRBV5-1	few	TRBJ1-6	-	TGCGCCAGCAGCTTGGACGGGGATTCACCCCTCCACTTT	CASSLDGDSPLHF
TRBV15	-	TRBJ1-5	-	TGTGCCACCAGCCCCGCGGGGGCAACGAATCAGCCCCAGCATTTT	CATSPAGATNQPQHF
TRBV30	-	TRBJ2-7	TRBD1	TGTGCCTGGAGTGTGGGGCAGGGGGCTAACGAGCAGTACTTC	CAWSVGQGANEQYF
TRBV4-1	-	TRBJ2-7	TRBD2	TGCGCCAGCAGCCAACTCCTAGCGGGAGGGTACGACTACGAGCAGTACTTC	CASSQLLAGGYDYEQYF
TRBV19	-	TRBJ2-4	TRBD2	TGTGCCAGTACTACAAGCGGGAGTAGAGGGAACATTCAGTACTTC	CASTTSGSRGNIQYF
TRBV12-5	few	TRBJ2-3	TRBD2	TGTGCTAGTGGAGCGGGACTAGCGAGCGCAGATACGCAGTATTTT	CASGAGLASADTQYF
TRBV5-6	-	TRBJ2-3	-	TGTGCCAGCAGCTTGGTGGCTAGCTTAGGGGATACGCAGTATTTT	CASSLVASLGDTQYF
TRBV7-9	-	TRBJ2-7	TRBD2	TGTGCCAGCAGCTTAGGATGGGCTAGCGGGAGGGGCGAGCAGTACTTC	CASSLGWASGRGEQYF
TRBV25-1	-	TRBJ2-5	-	TGTGCCAGCAGTGGGCTACAGGACCAAGAGACCCAGTACTTC	CASSGLQDQETQYF
TRBV29-1	-	TRBJ2-3	-	TGCGCCGGAGGGCGGGCAGATACGCAGTATTTT	CAGGRADTQYF
TRBV7-3	once	TRBJ2-3	TRBD2	TGTGCCAGCAGCTTATTCACAGCGGGAGGGCCTGAAGATACGCAGTATTTT	CASSLFTAGGPEDTQYF
TRBV7-2	-	TRBJ1-1	-	TGTGCCAGCAGCCCACGGTCAGTTGCAGGGTGGTCTGAAGCTTTCTTT	CASSPRSVAGWSEAFF